This TCR beta chain emerged from a study of beta chain features in type 1 diabetes. Germline CDR1 SGHVS, CDR2 FNYEAQ. This CDR3 is built from 14 residues. Between the trimmed V and J ends, which lost 2 bases and 2 bases, there was a span of 4 bases. Regarding the study as a whole: Resolution of whether HLA type affects TCRB rearrangement was not achieved here. Moderate yet significant TCRB CDR3 shortening was seen in Type 1 diabetes patients in all four CD4+ subsets. Across patients, naive, central memory and Treg TCRB repertoires exhibited apparently greater similarity than was observed across healthy donors.

Expressed TCRB transcripts were sequenced because the entire RNA isolate underwent reverse transcription. Sequenced by immunoSEQ multiplex PCR; TCRdb stores in-frame clones only, minus some. The sample includes 200,000 to 250,000 clones, 9.6% of them seen just once. Based on CD45RO/CCR7/CD25/CD127/CD95/CD27, CD4+ regulatory, stem cell-like memory, naive and central memory cells were sorted. Details on this clone: As yet, its antigen is unknown.

This chain joins TRBV7-6 and TRBJ2-6; D is unclear. This TCR came from a woman aged 18-30 years in good health. Sequenced material: naive CD4+ T cells from blood. Written as DNA, the CDR3 is TGTGCCAGCAGCTTAACAGCTGGGGCCAACGTCCTGACTTTC. Encoded protein: CASSLTAGANVLTF.